These 24 T cell receptor beta chains came from one sample sequenced in a study of blood T cell repertoires in COVID-19. Libraries were prepared by immunoSEQ multiplex PCR; TCRdb keeps only in-frame clonotypes and omits some of them. The sample carries 150,000 to 200,000 clones, 70% to 90% recorded once. Sequences were obtained from peripheral blood. All receptors come from a man aged 40-49 years with active or convalescent COVID-19.

The chain carries TRBV11-3 and TRBJ2-2, with D possibly TRBD2 on 6 matching bases. The length of the CDR3 is 18 residues. Trimming took 5 bases from V and 1 from J, leaving 20 bases between them. Germline lookup yields CDR1 SGHNT and CDR2 YENEEA. In nucleotides, the CDR3 is TGTGCCAGCAGCCCGGGGACTGGTGACACCCTGAACACCGGGGAGCTGTTTTTT. Amino acids: CASSPGTGDTLNTGELFF.

The genes are TRBV9 and TRBJ1-6; TRBD1 is a possible D gene (6 bases). This CDR3 has 15 amino acids. Trimming cost V 4 bases and J 7 bases, with 15 bases left between them. CDR1 is SGDLS, CDR2 YYNGEE, per germline. CDR3: CASSPRRGTNSPLHF. CDR3 sequence (DNA): TGTGCCAGCAGCCCCCGCAGGGGAACGAATTCACCCCTCCACTTT.

The CDR3 DNA reads as TGTGCCAGCAGTTTAACGGGACAGAACTATGGCTACACCTTC. Translated: CASSLTGQNYGYTF. The chain joins TRBV28 to TRBJ1-2, with 7 bases that match TRBD1. Germline values: CDR1 MDHEN, CDR2 SYDVKM. After removal of 2 bases from V and 2 bases from J, the junction contained 2 bases not matched to a gene. This CDR3 spans 14 amino acids.

The chain links TRBV29-1 to TRBJ1-2; D may be TRBD1 (6 bases). This CDR3 has 11 residues. Trimming removed 2 bases from V and 9 bases from J, with 10 bases in between. Germline loops: CDR1 SQVTM, CDR2 ANQGSEA. CDR3 coding DNA: TGCAGCGTTGAATGGGGACACCGCTACACCTTC. This codes for CSVEWGHRYTF. The complete variable domain, with remaining parts taken from reference TRBV29-1 and TRBJ1-2, reads SAVISQKPSRDICQRGTSLTIQCQVDSQVTMMFWYRQQPGQSLTLIATANQGSEATYESGFVIDKFPISRPNLTFSTLTVSNMSPEDSSIYLCSVEWGHRYTFGSGTRLTVV.

The V gene is TRBV6-2 or TRBV6-3, the J gene TRBJ2-5, with 7 bases identical to TRBD1. V shed 6 bases, J shed 4 bases, and the junction held 14 bases outside the gene matches. This CDR3 has 16 residues. The germline V gene encodes CDR1 MNHEY and CDR2 SVGEGT. The CDR3 spells CASSLGAGTVAETQYF. The CDR3 bases are TGTGCCAGCAGCCTGGGGGCTGGGACAGTGGCAGAGACCCAGTACTTC.

This clone showed up just once. The chain combines TRBV6-1 with TRBJ1-1, with D tentatively TRBD1 (6 bases). V lost 11 bases, J lost 4 bases, and 17 bases lay in between. The CDR3 length is 13 residues. Germline CDR1 MNHNS, CDR2 SASEGT. CDR3 nucleotides: TGTGCCGCAGTTAACAGGGCTGTCACTGAAGCTTTCTTT. Its translation is CAAVNRAVTEAFF.

The V gene is TRBV19, the J gene TRBJ1-2; 11 bases align to TRBD1. From germline, CDR1 is LNHDA and CDR2 SQIVND (reference sequence). V gave up 5 bases and J gave up 4 bases; unmatched junction bases: 12. This CDR3 is 17 amino acids long. CDR3 sequence (DNA): TGTGCCAGTAGTGCAGCCCGGGACAGGGGGAAGAGCTATGGCTACACCTTC. It is translated as CASSAARDRGKSYGYTF.

The chain joins TRBV10-3 to TRBJ1-1; D uncertain. The germline V and J ends were trimmed by 7 bases and 1 base, with 13 bases remaining between them. The CDR3 totals 14 residues. CDR1 is ENHRY, CDR2 SYGVKD, per germline. The CDR3 is CAIIGINANTEAFF. The CDR3 DNA reads TGTGCCATCATCGGGATAAACGCGAACACTGAAGCTTTCTTT.

The chain carries TRBV3-1 (or the pseudogene TRBV3-2) and TRBJ2-3; 7 bases map to TRBD1. Germline V gene lookup returns CDR1 LGHDT and CDR2 YNNKEL (reference sequence). Losses at the gene ends were 3 bases for V and 1 base for J; bases not matched to a gene: 4. The CDR3 covers 15 residues. The CDR3 DNA reads as TGTGCCAGCAGCCAGAAGGGGGCCGGCACAGATACGCAGTATTTT. The encoded protein is CASSQKGAGTDTQYF.

The V gene is TRBV4-3, the J gene TRBJ1-1; possible D gene TRBD1, 6 bases. The CDR3 is made up of 13 amino acids. V lost 3 bases and J 7 bases, leaving 12 bases between the germline ends. Germline CDR1 reads LGHNA; CDR2 reads YSLEER. CDR3 bases: TGCGCCAGCAGCCACTCACAGGGTAGTGAAGCTTTCTTT. Translating it yields CASSHSQGSEAFF.

CDR3 residues: CAWSRDIRNQPQHF. The CDR3 coding sequence is TGTGCCTGGAGTCGTGACATCCGCAATCAGCCCCAGCATTTT. The rearrangement joins TRBV30 to TRBJ1-5, with D unresolved. Trimming took off 2 bases at V and 2 bases at J, with 10 bases between the two ends. Germline CDR1 reads GTSNPN; CDR2 reads SVGIG (reference sequence). The CDR3 length is 14 residues.

The chain combines TRBV30 with TRBJ1-3; possibly TRBD1 for D (5 bases). V dropped 0 bases and J dropped 1 base, with 10 bases sitting between them. The CDR3 is 15 residues long. Per germline, CDR1 GTSNPN and CDR2 SVGIG (reference sequence). The CDR3 is CAWSVLAGSGNTIYF. In DNA form, the CDR3 reads TGTGCCTGGAGTGTACTAGCAGGGTCTGGAAACACCATATATTTT.

V and J are TRBV7-2 and TRBJ1-3, with D perhaps TRBD1 (5 bases). CDR3 length: 16 amino acids. Trimming took 5 bases from V and 2 from J, leaving 16 bases between them. Germline-derived CDR1 and CDR2 are SGHTA and FQGNSA. The CDR3 bases are TGTGCCAGCAGCCTATTCGGACGGGGGGCTGGAAACACCATATATTTT. Translating gives CASSLFGRGAGNTIYF.

CDR3 sequence (DNA): TGTGCCAGCAGTTTCGGAGGCGGGGAGCTGTTTTTT. It codes for CASSFGGGELFF. The chain is built from TRBV12-3 or TRBV12-4 and TRBJ2-2, with D maybe TRBD2 (5 bases). V lost 3 bases and J 7 bases, leaving 6 bases between the germline ends. The CDR3 consists of 12 residues.

The gene calls are TRBV7-9 and TRBJ1-3; D not certain. There are 16 residues in the CDR3. Germline values: CDR1 SEHNR, CDR2 FQNEAQ (reference sequence). V was clipped by 7 bases and J by 0 bases, with 16 bases between them. DNA of the CDR3: TGTGCCAGCACCACTTGGTCGGGGAACTCTGGAAACACCATATATTTT. Translated, it gives CASTTWSGNSGNTIYF.

This clone appeared a few times. Here the CDR3 DNA reads TGCGCCAGCAGCCGGACAGGGATTAGCACAGATACGCAGTATTTT. Translation: CASSRTGISTDTQYF. The V gene is TRBV4-3, the J gene TRBJ2-3; 8 bases are shared with TRBD1. The CDR3 loop spans 15 amino acids. Germline V gives CDR1 LGHNA, CDR2 YSLEER. Trimming took 4 bases from V and 0 from J; bases not matched to a gene: 3.

This clone was seen a few times. The chain couples TRBV29-1 to TRBJ2-3; 8 bases align to TRBD2. From germline, CDR1 is SQVTM and CDR2 ANQGSEA. This CDR3 region has 14 residues. Unmatched junction bases numbered 8, after V lost 3 bases and J lost 6 bases. The CDR3 spells CSVDDVGGGDTQYF. The CDR3 bases are TGCAGCGTTGATGATGTCGGGGGGGGCGATACGCAGTATTTT.

This clone occurred once. The chain couples TRBV7-8 to TRBJ1-5; 11 nucleotides match TRBD1. Per the germline V gene, CDR1 is SGHVS and CDR2 is FQNEAQ. This CDR3 comprises 14 residues. J was trimmed by 8 bases and V by 6 bases; bases with no gene match: 6. The CDR3 sequence: CASRAGTGGEPQHF. The CDR3 DNA follows: TGTGCCAGCAGAGCAGGGACAGGGGGAGAGCCCCAGCATTTT.

This clone was counted between two and nine times. The chain carries TRBV28 and TRBJ2-7; D perhaps matches TRBD2 (5 bases). Per germline, CDR1 MDHEN and CDR2 SYDVKM. Between the trimmed V and J ends, which lost 4 bases and 6 bases, there was a span of 16 bases. There are 14 residues in the CDR3. The CDR3 sequence is CASSSLSERAEQYF. CDR3 coding DNA: TGTGCCAGCAGTTCCCTGAGTGAGAGGGCCGAGCAGTACTTC.

The chain joins TRBV9 to TRBJ1-2, with TRBD1 identical over 9 bases. The CDR3 consists of 14 residues. Germline-derived CDR1 and CDR2 are SGDLS and YYNGEE. V lost 2 bases, J lost 3 bases, and 2 bases stayed unmatched. The CDR3 DNA is TGTGCCAGCAGCGTGGGACAGGGCTACTATGGCTACACCTTC. It yields the protein CASSVGQGYYGYTF. The full variable domain, completed using reference TRBV9 and TRBJ1-2, is DSGVTQTPKHLITATGQRVTLRCSPRSGDLSVYWYQQSLDQGLQFLIQYYNGEERAKGNILERFSAQQFPDLHSELNLSSLELGDSALYFCASSVGQGYYGYTFGSGTRLTVV.

V gene TRBV11-2 combines with J gene TRBJ1-1, with 9 bases aligning to TRBD1. Germline V gives CDR1 SGHAT, CDR2 FQNNGV. The CDR3 is made up of 15 amino acids. Trimming at V came to 5 bases and at J to 4 bases, leaving 8 bases not matched to a gene. The CDR3 reads CASSTTGQGSTEAFF. DNA of the CDR3: TGTGCCAGCAGCACAACGGGACAGGGCTCCACTGAAGCTTTCTTT.

The chain carries TRBV5-6 and TRBJ1-2; no firm D call. The length of the CDR3 is 14 residues. Trimming took 10 bases from V and 7 from J, leaving 23 bases between them. The germline CDR1 and CDR2 sequences are SGHDT and YYEEEE. The CDR3 reads CAGKVGPADGGYTF. CDR3 coding DNA: TGTGCCGGCAAAGTTGGACCAGCGGATGGTGGCTACACCTTC.

The chain links TRBV7-2 to TRBJ2-1, with a weak D call TRBD1 (5 bases). Trimming removed 4 bases at V and 9 bases at J, with 13 bases between. The CDR3 spans 13 residues. CDR1 is SGHTA, CDR2 FQGNSA, per germline. The CDR3 loop reads CASSSQQVTEQFF. The CDR3 bases are TGTGCCAGCAGCTCCCAACAGGTCACTGAGCAGTTCTTC.

The genes are TRBV19 and TRBJ1-1; a weak D match, TRBD1 (5 bases). This CDR3 spans 15 amino acids. The germline gives CDR1 LNHDA, CDR2 SQIVND (reference sequence). Trimming pared 5 bases from V and 1 base from J, leaving 14 bases between. The CDR3 DNA is TGTGCCAGTAGTTCGTCCGGGAGGGGGAACACTGAAGCTTTCTTT. This sequence encodes CASSSSGRGNTEAFF.